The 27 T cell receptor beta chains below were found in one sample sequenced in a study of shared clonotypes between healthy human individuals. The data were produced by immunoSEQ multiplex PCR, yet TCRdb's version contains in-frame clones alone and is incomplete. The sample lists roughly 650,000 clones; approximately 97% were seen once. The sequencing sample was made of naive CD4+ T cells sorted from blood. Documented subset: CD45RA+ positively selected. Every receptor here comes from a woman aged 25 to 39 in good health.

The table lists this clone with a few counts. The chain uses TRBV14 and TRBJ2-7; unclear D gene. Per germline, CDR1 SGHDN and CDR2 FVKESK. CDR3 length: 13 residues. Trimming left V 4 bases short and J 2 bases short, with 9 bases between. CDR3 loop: CASSPRLAYEQYF. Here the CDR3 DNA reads TGTGCCAGCAGCCCGCGGCTAGCCTACGAGCAGTACTTC. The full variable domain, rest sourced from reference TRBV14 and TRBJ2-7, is EAGVTQFPSHSVIEKGQTVTLRCDPISGHDNLYWYRRVMGKEIKFLLHFVKESKQDESGMPNNRFLAERTGGTYSTLKVQPAELEDSGVYFCASSPRLAYEQYFGPGTRLTVT.

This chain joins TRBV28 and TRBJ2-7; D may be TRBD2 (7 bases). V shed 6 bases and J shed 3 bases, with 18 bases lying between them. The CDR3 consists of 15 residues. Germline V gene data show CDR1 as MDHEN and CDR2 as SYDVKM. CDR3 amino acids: CASRGAGVIDYEQYF. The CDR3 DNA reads TGTGCCAGCAGGGGGGCGGGAGTGATTGACTACGAGCAGTACTTC.

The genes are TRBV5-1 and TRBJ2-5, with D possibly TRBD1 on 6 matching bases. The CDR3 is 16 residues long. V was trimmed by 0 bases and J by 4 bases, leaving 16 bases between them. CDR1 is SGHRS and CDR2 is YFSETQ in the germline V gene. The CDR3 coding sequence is TGCGCCAGCAGCTTGGAGGACAGAGCAGGGTTAGAGACCCAGTACTTC. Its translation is CASSLEDRAGLETQYF.

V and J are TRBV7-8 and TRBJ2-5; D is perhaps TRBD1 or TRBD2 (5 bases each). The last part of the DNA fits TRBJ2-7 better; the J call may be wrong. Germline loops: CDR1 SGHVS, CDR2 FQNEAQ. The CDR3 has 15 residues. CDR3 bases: TGTGCCAGCAGCTCCGCGACGGGACGGTCAGGCGAGCAGTACTTC. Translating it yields CASSSATGRSGEQYF.

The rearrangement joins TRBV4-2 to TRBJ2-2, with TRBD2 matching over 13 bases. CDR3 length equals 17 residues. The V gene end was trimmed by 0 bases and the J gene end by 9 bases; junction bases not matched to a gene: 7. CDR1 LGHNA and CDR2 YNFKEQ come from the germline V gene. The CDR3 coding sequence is TGTGCCAGCAGCCAAGATGAACTAGCGGGAGGGCGAAGGGAGCTGTTTTTT. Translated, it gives CASSQDELAGGRRELFF.

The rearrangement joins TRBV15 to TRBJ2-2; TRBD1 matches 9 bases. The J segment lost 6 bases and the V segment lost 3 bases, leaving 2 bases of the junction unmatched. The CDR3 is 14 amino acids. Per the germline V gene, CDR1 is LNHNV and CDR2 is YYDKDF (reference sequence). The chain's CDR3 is CATSRDRGAGELFF. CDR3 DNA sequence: TGTGCCACCAGCAGGGACAGGGGCGCCGGGGAGCTGTTTTTT.

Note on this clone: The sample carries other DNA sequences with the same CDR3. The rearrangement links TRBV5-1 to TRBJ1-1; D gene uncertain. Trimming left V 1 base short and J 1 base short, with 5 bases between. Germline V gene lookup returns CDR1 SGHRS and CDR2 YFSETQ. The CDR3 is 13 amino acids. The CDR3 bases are TGCGCCAGCAGCTTGAGAGGGAACACTGAAGCTTTCTTT. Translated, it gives CASSLRGNTEAFF.

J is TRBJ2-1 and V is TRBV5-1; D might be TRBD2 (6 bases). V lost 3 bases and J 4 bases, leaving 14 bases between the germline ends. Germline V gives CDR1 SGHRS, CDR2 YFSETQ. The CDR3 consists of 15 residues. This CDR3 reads CASSSGPGEYNEQFF. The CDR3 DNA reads TGCGCCAGCAGCTCAGGTCCGGGAGAGTACAATGAGCAGTTCTTC.

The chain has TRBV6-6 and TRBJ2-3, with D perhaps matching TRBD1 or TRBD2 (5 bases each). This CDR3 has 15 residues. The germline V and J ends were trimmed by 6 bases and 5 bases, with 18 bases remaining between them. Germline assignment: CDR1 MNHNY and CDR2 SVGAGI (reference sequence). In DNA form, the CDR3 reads TGTGCCAGCAGACCCGGGACCGCGATTGTAGATACGCAGTATTTT. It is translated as CASRPGTAIVDTQYF.

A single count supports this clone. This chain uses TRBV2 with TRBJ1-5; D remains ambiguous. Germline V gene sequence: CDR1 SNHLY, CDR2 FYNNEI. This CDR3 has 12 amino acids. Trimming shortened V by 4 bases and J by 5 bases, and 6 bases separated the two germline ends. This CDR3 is CASSGLDQPQHF. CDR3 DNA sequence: TGTGCCAGCAGTGGGCTAGATCAGCCCCAGCATTTT.

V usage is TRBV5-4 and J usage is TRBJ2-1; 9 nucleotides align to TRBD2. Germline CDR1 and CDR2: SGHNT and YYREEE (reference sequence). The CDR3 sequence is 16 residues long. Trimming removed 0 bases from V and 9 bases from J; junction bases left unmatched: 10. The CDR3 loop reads CASSLGGGRAGSEQFF. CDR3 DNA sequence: TGTGCCAGCAGCTTGGGTGGCGGGAGGGCCGGGAGTGAGCAGTTCTTC. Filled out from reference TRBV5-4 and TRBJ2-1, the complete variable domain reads ETGVTQSPTHLIKTRGQQVTLRCSSQSGHNTVSWYQQALGQGPQFIFQYYREEENGRGNFPPRFSGLQFPNYSSELNVNALELDDSALYLCASSLGGGRAGSEQFFGPGTRLTVL.

The CDR3 DNA sequence: TGTGCCAGTACCCGTGACAGGATCAATCAGCCCCAGCATTTT. Amino acids: CASTRDRINQPQHF. The chain has TRBV19 and TRBJ1-5; TRBD1 is a possible D gene (6 bases). Deletions cut 7 bases from V and 3 bases from J, with 13 bases between. Germline CDR1 LNHDA, CDR2 SQIVND (reference sequence). There are 14 residues in the CDR3.

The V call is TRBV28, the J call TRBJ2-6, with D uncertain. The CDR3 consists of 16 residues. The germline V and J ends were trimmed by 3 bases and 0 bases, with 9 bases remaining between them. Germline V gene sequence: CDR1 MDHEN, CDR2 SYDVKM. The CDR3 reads CASSLGSDSGANVLTF. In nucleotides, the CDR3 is TGTGCCAGCAGTTTGGGAAGTGACTCTGGGGCCAACGTCCTGACTTTC. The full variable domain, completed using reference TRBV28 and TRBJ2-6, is DVKVTQSSRYLVKRTGEKVFLECVQDMDHENMFWYRQDPGLGLRLIYFSYDVKMKEKGDIPEGYSVSREKKERFSLILESASTNQTSMYLCASSLGSDSGANVLTFGAGSRLTVL.

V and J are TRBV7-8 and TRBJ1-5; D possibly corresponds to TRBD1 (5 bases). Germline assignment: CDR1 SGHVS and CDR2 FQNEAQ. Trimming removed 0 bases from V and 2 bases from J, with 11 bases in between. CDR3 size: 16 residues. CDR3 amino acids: CASSLATGPGNQPQHF. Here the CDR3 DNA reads TGTGCCAGCAGCTTAGCGACGGGGCCGGGCAATCAGCCCCAGCATTTT.

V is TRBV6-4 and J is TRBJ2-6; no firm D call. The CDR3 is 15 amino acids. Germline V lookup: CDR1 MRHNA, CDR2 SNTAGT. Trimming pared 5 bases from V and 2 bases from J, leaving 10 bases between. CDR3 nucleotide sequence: TGTGCCAGCAGTTTCCCCACTACTGGGGCCAACGTCCTGACTTTC. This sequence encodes CASSFPTTGANVLTF.

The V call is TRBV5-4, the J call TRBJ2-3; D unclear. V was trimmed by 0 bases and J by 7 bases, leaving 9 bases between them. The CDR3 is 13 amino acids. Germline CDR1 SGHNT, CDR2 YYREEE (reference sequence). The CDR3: CASSLARFNTQYF. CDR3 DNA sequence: TGTGCCAGCAGCTTGGCCCGATTCAATACGCAGTATTTT.

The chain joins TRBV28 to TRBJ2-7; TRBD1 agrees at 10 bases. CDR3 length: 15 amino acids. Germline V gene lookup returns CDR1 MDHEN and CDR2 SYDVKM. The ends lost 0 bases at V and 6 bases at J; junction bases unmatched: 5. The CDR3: CASSLWTGGSGEQYF. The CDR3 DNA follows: TGTGCCAGCAGTTTATGGACAGGGGGCTCCGGCGAGCAGTACTTC.

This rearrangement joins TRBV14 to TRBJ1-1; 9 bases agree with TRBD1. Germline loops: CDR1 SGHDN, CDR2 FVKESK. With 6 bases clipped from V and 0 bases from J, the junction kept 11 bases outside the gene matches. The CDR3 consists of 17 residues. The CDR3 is CASSYNRGHGVNTEAFF. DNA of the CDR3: TGTGCCAGCAGTTACAACAGGGGGCACGGTGTGAACACTGAAGCTTTCTTT.

The CDR3 reads CASSLAVSSYNEQFF. DNA for the CDR3: TGTGCCAGCAGTTTAGCGGTGAGCTCCTACAATGAGCAGTTCTTC. This rearrangement joins TRBV27 to TRBJ2-1; D uncertain. V dropped 2 bases and J dropped 0 bases, with 8 bases sitting between them. Germline CDR1 is MNHEY and CDR2 is SMNVEV (reference sequence). The CDR3 consists of 15 residues.

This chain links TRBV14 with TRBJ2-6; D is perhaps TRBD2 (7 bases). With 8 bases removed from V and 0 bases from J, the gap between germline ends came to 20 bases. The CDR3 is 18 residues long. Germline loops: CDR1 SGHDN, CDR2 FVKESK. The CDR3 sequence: CASGGGRTRSSGANVLTF. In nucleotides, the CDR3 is TGTGCCAGCGGGGGGGGGCGGACCCGGTCCTCTGGGGCCAACGTCCTGACTTTC.

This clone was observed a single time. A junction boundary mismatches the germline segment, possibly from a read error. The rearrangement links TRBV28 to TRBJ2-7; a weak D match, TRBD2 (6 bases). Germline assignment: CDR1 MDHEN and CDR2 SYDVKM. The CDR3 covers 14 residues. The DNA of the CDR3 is TGTGCCAGCACTTTAACGGGGGTTAGCTACGAGCAGTACTTC. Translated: CASTLTGVSYEQYF.

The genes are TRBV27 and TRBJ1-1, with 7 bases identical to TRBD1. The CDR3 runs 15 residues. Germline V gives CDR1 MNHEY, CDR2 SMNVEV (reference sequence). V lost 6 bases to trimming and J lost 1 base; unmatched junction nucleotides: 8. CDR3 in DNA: TGTGCCAGCAGGAACAGGGGTTTATCGAACACTGAAGCTTTCTTT. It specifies CASRNRGLSNTEAFF.

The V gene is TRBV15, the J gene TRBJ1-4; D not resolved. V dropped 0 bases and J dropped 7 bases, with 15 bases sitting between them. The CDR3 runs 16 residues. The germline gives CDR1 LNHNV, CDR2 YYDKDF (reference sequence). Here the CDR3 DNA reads TGTGCCACCAGCAGAGATCTTACGACCACGAGTGAAAAACTGTTTTTT. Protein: CATSRDLTTTSEKLFF.

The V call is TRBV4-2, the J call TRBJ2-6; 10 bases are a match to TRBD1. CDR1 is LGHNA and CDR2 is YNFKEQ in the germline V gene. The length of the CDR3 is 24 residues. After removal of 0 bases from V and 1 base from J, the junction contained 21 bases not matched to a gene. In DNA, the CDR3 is TGTGCCAGCAGCCAAGATCTTCGGAAGTGGTTGGGGACAGGGGACAAGTCTGGGGCCAACGTCCTGACTTTC. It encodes CASSQDLRKWLGTGDKSGANVLTF.

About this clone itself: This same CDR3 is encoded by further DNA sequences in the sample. The CDR3 loop reads CASSRETQYF. The CDR3 bases are TGTGCCAGCAGTAGGGAGACCCAGTACTTC. The rearrangement joins TRBV28 to TRBJ2-5; D unclear. The CDR3 sequence is 10 residues long. The V end lost 5 bases, the J end lost 5 bases, and 3 bases lay between the germline ends. CDR1 MDHEN and CDR2 SYDVKM come from the germline V gene. The full variable domain, its missing parts supplied by reference TRBV28 and TRBJ2-5, is DVKVTQSSRYLVKRTGEKVFLECVQDMDHENMFWYRQDPGLGLRLIYFSYDVKMKEKGDIPEGYSVSREKKERFSLILESASTNQTSMYLCASSRETQYFGPGTRLLVL.

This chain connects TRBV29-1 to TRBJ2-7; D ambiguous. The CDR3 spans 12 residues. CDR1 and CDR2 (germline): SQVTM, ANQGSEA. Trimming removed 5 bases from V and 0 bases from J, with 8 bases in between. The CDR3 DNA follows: TGCAGCGTTTATCGGAGCTCCTACGAGCAGTACTTC. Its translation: CSVYRSSYEQYF.

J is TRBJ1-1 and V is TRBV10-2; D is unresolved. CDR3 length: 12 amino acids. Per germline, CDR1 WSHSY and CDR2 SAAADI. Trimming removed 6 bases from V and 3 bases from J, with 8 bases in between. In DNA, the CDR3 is TGCGCCAGCAGATCGGGATACACTGAAGCTTTCTTT. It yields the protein CASRSGYTEAFF.